The clone carrying this TCR beta chain was counted between two and nine times. These data belong to a study of Graves' ophthalmopathy and Graves' hyperthyroidism. CDR3 regions of TCR beta were amplified from RNA transcripts. HTBI primers served in a first-round RT-PCR, which a second-round multiplex PCR followed. In TCRdb, the multiplex PCR reads were re-called with MiXCR into one record per CDR3 protein. The repertoire holds 500,000 to 700,000 distinct CDR3 sequences, with about 35% as singletons. V gave up 5 bases and J gave up 12 bases, with 5 bases separating them. Looked up from germline, CDR1 is SEHNR and CDR2 is FQNEAQ (reference sequence). This CDR3 spans 10 amino acids.

This receptor was identified in an adult man with Graves' hyperthyroidism. The J gene is TRBJ2-6, the V gene TRBV7-9; D unresolved. The specimen sequenced was peripheral blood or thyroid tissue (not recorded which). CDR3 in DNA: TGTGCCAGCAGCGGCGGCGTCCTGACTTTC. This encodes CASSGGVLTF. Full variable domain (remainder filled in from reference TRBV7-9 and TRBJ2-6): DTGVSQNPRHKITKRGQNVTFRCDPISEHNRLYWYRQTLGQGPEFLTYFQNEAQLEKSRLLSDRFSAERPKGSFSTLEIQRTEQGDSAMYLCASSGGVLTFGAGSRLTVL.